This section outlines one T cell receptor beta chain sequence together with its context. This clone appeared a single time. The antigen it binds to is not known. No much larger clone exists at a distance of one base, and base qualities are not known. The data stem from a study of blood T cell repertoires in COVID-19 (dated by TCRdb to about 2020). Turning to the overall study: The collaborator samples originated in the United States, Italy and Spain and spanned the acute and convalescent phases of COVID-19. The prospective study material was composed of cDNA or gDNA derived from T cells, B-cell-depleted T cells, or PBMCs. Subjects who had been exposed to COVID-19, were actively infected with it, or had recovered from it provided the deeply sampled blood TCRbeta repertoires that made up the dataset. The repertoires were made available in a free public database intended to serve as a resource for research on the immune response to SARS-CoV-2. The samples were drawn from the first 160 participants of the ongoing ImmuneRACE study and from 1,254 subjects provided by 6 global collaborators. Sample metadata almost always included a de-identified subject ID, COVID-19 status, age in years and sex. Where available, HLA class I and class II types were obtained from metadata supplied by the sample provider rather than from assay-based typing. The paper as a whole reports these results and caveats: Clinical and demographic metadata were provided uncurated, with the amount varying by source and participant.

TCRbeta CDR3 regions were amplified from genomic DNA using the immunoSEQ Assay, a bias-controlled multiplex PCR. In the paper's pipeline: The number of nucleated cells in each sample was estimated from the amplification of reference gene primers within the assay. To quantify the absolute abundance of each unique TCRbeta CDR3 rearrangement, sequence reads were collapsed and filtered. For each sample, productive Simpson clonality was calculated by taking the square root of Simpson's diversity index across productive rearrangements. Entries here come from immuneACCESS through TCRdb and include only in-frame sequences with V and J called. Some clones fail to appear in such tables; in the studies checked, an unresolved V gene covers under half of the shortfall, and the cause of the remainder is unknown. V, J and clone size were drawn from that table, and D and trimming were deduced from the DNA. The sample includes approximately 99,000 clones, with roughly 88% observed a single time. Together, the top ten hold roughly 2.5% of the sample.

The collaborating institutions used their own protocols to collect whole blood in K2EDTA tubes. Collaborator samples were shipped for TCRbeta analysis as frozen whole blood, isolated PBMCs, or DNA extracted from either sample type. Trimming costs V 3 bases and J 0 bases, and their ends lie 15 bases apart. CDR1 MDHEN and CDR2 SYDVKM were looked up in the germline V gene. Reading from cysteine to phenylalanine, the CDR3 counts 16 amino acids. Just CDR3 DNA is preserved here, 48 bases in frame from base 1. The chain is made from TRBV28 and TRBJ2-7; no D segment can be confidently identified. This receptor was obtained from a human donor in a cohort sampled during active COVID-19. Sample: peripheral blood. The nucleotides are TGTGCCAGCAGTTTCCCTGGGCAAGGTCTCTCCTACGAGCAGTACTTC. Its protein reads: CASSFPGQGLSYEQYF.